This T cell receptor (beta chain) was sequenced for a study of control samples from healthy donors and cancer patients. The CDR3 loop spans 15 amino acids. V was trimmed by 7 bases and J by 0 bases, leaving 11 bases between them. Germline values: CDR1 SGDLS, CDR2 YYNGEE. Profiled with immunoSEQ multiplex PCR; TCRdb holds only in-frame clones, not every one. The sample lists about 100,000 clones, about 88% occurring once. This clone was seen only once. The sequence was obtained from a woman between 45 and 60 years old in good health. Material: blood. This sequence joins TRBV9 and TRBJ2-6; D gene ambiguous. The CDR3 region has the DNA TGTGCCAGCGGACCGGGCCACTCTGGGGCCAACGTCCTGACTTTC. It yields the protein CASGPGHSGANVLTF.